These 26 T cell receptor beta chains were sequenced from one sample in a study of T cell repertoires in cytomegalovirus infection (dated by TCRdb to about 2019). TCRdb shows the sequencer as Illumina HiSeq 1500. The public reads were reprocessed in TCRdb via fastp at Q25 and MiXCR, keeping in-frame beta chains. Identical CDR3 proteins give one entry, which carries the most common genes and DNA. Present in this sample are a few hundred thousand distinct CDR3 sequences, around a sixth of which were seen just once. Around 12% of the sample lies in the top ten. What was sequenced was PBMCs. These receptors all come from a human donor in good health (CMV status not recorded). Some clones in this sample may be carry-over from other donors' samples.

This clonotype has more than one count but fewer than ten. The chain uses TRBV5-6 and TRBJ1-4, with no clear D. The germline V gene has CDR1 SGHDT and CDR2 YYEEEE. V lost 2 bases and J lost 8, with 7 bases in between. This CDR3 spans 12 amino acids. CDR3 coding DNA: TGTGCCAGCAGCTTTGTTACAGAAAAACTGTTTTTT. It translates to CASSFVTEKLFF. Complete variable domain (other parts from reference TRBV5-6 and TRBJ1-4): DAGVTQSPTHLIKTRGQQVTLRCSPKSGHDTVSWYQQALGQGPQFIFQYYEEEERQRGNFPDRFSGHQFPNYSSELNVNALLLGDSALYLCASSFVTEKLFFGSGTQLSVL.

This clonotype was seen many times. The V and J genes are TRBV12-3 or TRBV12-4 and TRBJ2-7; 8 bases agree with TRBD2. This CDR3 region has 13 residues. V trimming: 3 bases; J trimming: 3 bases; junction bases outside the gene matches: 1. The CDR3 region is CASSFGRGYEQYF. CDR3 DNA sequence: TGTGCCAGCAGTTTCGGGAGGGGCTACGAGCAGTACTTC.

This rearrangement joins TRBV2 to TRBJ1-6, with TRBD1 as a possible D gene (6 bases). This CDR3 has 15 residues. The germline V gene encodes CDR1 SNHLY and CDR2 FYNNEI. The V gene lost 4 bases and the J gene lost 9 bases, with 16 bases spanning the gap. The CDR3 nucleotides are TGTGCCAGCAGTGTGTCAGGGGACCCAATTTCACCCCTCCACTTT. Encoded protein: CASSVSGDPISPLHF.

This clonotype was recorded a few times. The rearrangement joins TRBV7-2 to TRBJ1-5; TRBD1 matches at 8 bases. The trim removed 5 bases at V and 7 bases at J, leaving 10 bases unmatched. CDR1 is SGHTA and CDR2 is FQGNSA in the germline V gene. The CDR3 totals 15 residues. The CDR3 loop reads CASSPGQVGTQPQHF. The CDR3 nucleotides are TGTGCCAGCAGCCCGGGACAGGTGGGGACGCAGCCCCAGCATTTT.

This clonotype came up a few times. The chain couples TRBV28 to TRBJ1-2; TRBD1 matches 9 bases. Germline V gives CDR1 MDHEN, CDR2 SYDVKM. Trimming at V came to 5 bases and at J to 7 bases, leaving 11 bases not matched to a gene. The CDR3 has 15 amino acids. The CDR3 DNA reads as TGTGCCAGCAGTCGGCTACCGGGACAGGGAGGTGGCTACACCTTC. Translation gives CASSRLPGQGGGYTF.

This clonotype has more than one count but fewer than ten. The chain combines TRBV6-1 with TRBJ2-5, with D perhaps TRBD1 or TRBD2 (5 bases each). Germline V gene sequence: CDR1 MNHNS, CDR2 SASEGT. Deletions cut 2 bases from V and 0 bases from J, with 13 bases between. The CDR3 contains 16 residues. In nucleotides, the CDR3 is TGTGCCAGCAGTGAATGGGCAGGGAGCTACCAAGAGACCCAGTACTTC. Encoded protein: CASSEWAGSYQETQYF.

This clonotype showed up just a few times. The rearrangement links TRBV20-1 to TRBJ1-2, with 10 bases matching TRBD1. V trimming: 3 bases; J trimming: 6 bases; junction bases outside the gene matches: 7. The CDR3 sequence is 14 residues long. Per the germline V gene, CDR1 is DFQATT and CDR2 is SNEGSKA (reference sequence). The CDR3 is CSASRQGAQDGYTF. The DNA for the CDR3 is TGCAGTGCTAGTCGACAGGGGGCGCAGGATGGCTACACCTTC.

This clonotype was counted only a few times. This chain links TRBV7-2 with TRBJ2-2; 9 bases agree with TRBD1. Germline-derived CDR1 and CDR2 are SGHTA and FQGNSA. The CDR3 is 16 amino acids. Trimming at V came to 3 bases and at J to 5 bases, leaving 7 bases not matched to a gene. The CDR3 loop reads CASSFQTGGRTGELFF. CDR3 bases: TGTGCCAGCAGCTTTCAAACAGGGGGCAGGACCGGGGAGCTGTTTTTT.

This clonotype was recorded at least ten times. V is TRBV7-8 and J is TRBJ2-3, with D possibly being TRBD2 (6 bases). Germline assignment: CDR1 SGHVS and CDR2 FQNEAQ. Trimming took 5 bases from V and 2 from J, leaving 14 bases between them. The CDR3 consists of 15 residues. CDR3 coding DNA: TGTGCCAGCAGCCCAAAGCGGGTTTCCACAGATACGCAGTATTTT. It translates to CASSPKRVSTDTQYF.

V and J are TRBV7-6 and TRBJ1-4; D unclear. Deletions cut 4 bases from V and 0 bases from J, with 12 bases between. This CDR3 spans 16 amino acids. CDR1 SGHVS and CDR2 FNYEAQ come from the germline V gene. This chain's CDR3 is CASSSSPLTTNEKLFF. CDR3 nucleotides: TGTGCCAGCAGCTCCTCTCCATTGACAACTAATGAAAAACTGTTTTTT.

The chain uses TRBV5-6 and TRBJ2-7, with D perhaps TRBD2 (5 bases). Trimming took off 5 bases at V and 2 bases at J, with 20 bases between the two ends. The CDR3 runs to 16 residues. The germline CDR1 and CDR2 sequences are SGHDT and YYEEEE. This CDR3 reads CASRHSLRGQTYEQYF. For the CDR3, the DNA is TGTGCCAGCAGGCATTCCCTCCGAGGGCAGACCTACGAGCAGTACTTC.

About this clonotype: A read error may be the cause here, since a much bigger clone is one base away. The chain couples TRBV24-1 to TRBJ1-5; D uncertain. The length of the CDR3 is 14 residues. Germline CDR1 KGHDR, CDR2 SFDVKD. The CDR3 protein is CATSRPTSNQPQRF. The CDR3 coding sequence is TGTGCCACCAGTCGTCCGACCTCCAATCAGCCCCAGCGTTTT.

J is TRBJ2-1 and V is TRBV4-1; 10 nucleotides line up with TRBD2. J was trimmed by 9 bases and V by 0 bases; bases with no gene match: 23. Germline CDR1 reads MGHRA; CDR2 reads YSYEKL. The CDR3 runs to 21 residues. The CDR3 coding sequence is TGCGCCAGCAGCCAAGATGCCCGAAAGATGGTGGACGTAGCGGGGGGAGGTGAGCAGTTCTTC. Encoded protein: CASSQDARKMVDVAGGGEQFF.

A few counts support this clonotype. The chain employs TRBV3-1 and TRBJ2-4; 7 bases are a match to TRBD1. This CDR3 region has 16 residues. CDR1 LGHDT and CDR2 YNNKEL come from the germline V gene (reference sequence). Trimming at V came to 4 bases and at J to 1 base, leaving 7 bases not matched to a gene. The CDR3 protein is CASSPWDSRAKNIQYF. The CDR3 coding sequence is TGTGCCAGCAGCCCGTGGGACAGCCGGGCCAAAAACATTCAGTACTTC.

This clonotype was detected only a few times. The V gene is TRBV20-1, the J gene TRBJ2-6; D not certain. The CDR3 contains 14 residues. CDR1 is DFQATT and CDR2 is SNEGSKA in the germline V gene (reference sequence). V lost 0 bases, J lost 1 base, and 4 bases lay in between. The DNA for the CDR3 is TGCAGTGCTAGAGATATATCTGGGGCCAACGTCCTGACTTTC. It translates to CSARDISGANVLTF.

This clonotype was detected ten times or more. V gene TRBV28 combines with J gene TRBJ1-5, with 7 bases identical to TRBD1. The CDR3 extends over 14 amino acids. V gave up 5 bases and J gave up 5 bases; unmatched junction bases: 6. Germline V gene data show CDR1 as MDHEN and CDR2 as SYDVKM. The CDR3 DNA is TGTGCCAGCAGTGGGGGACAGATTTATCAGCCCCAGCATTTT. Amino acids: CASSGGQIYQPQHF. The full variable domain, in which reference TRBV28 and TRBJ1-5 provide the parts outside the CDR3, is DVKVTQSSRYLVKRTGEKVFLECVQDMDHENMFWYRQDPGLGLRLIYFSYDVKMKEKGDIPEGYSVSREKKERFSLILESASTNQTSMYLCASSGGQIYQPQHFGDGTRLSIL.

In this sample, this clonotype turned up a few times. The chain has TRBV6-2 or TRBV6-3 and TRBJ2-7, with D possibly matching TRBD1 (6 bases). The CDR3 has 15 residues. Germline-derived CDR1 and CDR2 are MNHEY and SVGEGT. V was trimmed by 11 bases and J by 0 bases, leaving 20 bases between them. CDR3 DNA sequence: TGTGCCCCTCGACCGGGACACCTAAGCTCCTACGAGCAGTACTTC. Translating it yields CAPRPGHLSSYEQYF.

The chain employs TRBV6-2 or TRBV6-3 and TRBJ2-2, with TRBD1 matching 7 bases. The CDR3 runs to 17 residues. Germline CDR1 and CDR2: MNHEY and SVGEGT. With 6 bases clipped from V and 4 bases from J, the junction kept 14 bases outside the gene matches. The CDR3 DNA reads as TGTGCCAGCAGCCGGAGACAGGGAAGGCAAGGCACCGGGGAGCTGTTTTTT. Protein product: CASSRRQGRQGTGELFF.

The chain joins TRBV3-1 to TRBJ1-2; D is unclear. CDR1 and CDR2 (germline): LGHDT, YNNKEL (reference sequence). The CDR3 spans 11 residues. V was trimmed by 0 bases and J by 8 bases, leaving 4 bases between them. CDR3 DNA sequence: TGTGCCAGCAGCCAAGATCGAGGCTACACCTTC. Protein: CASSQDRGYTF.

There are many counts of this clonotype. The genes are TRBV6-5 and TRBJ1-6, with TRBD1 as a possible D gene (6 bases). Germline V CDR1 and CDR2: MNHEY, SVGAGI. Trimming took off 2 bases at V and 7 bases at J, with 12 bases between the two ends. This CDR3 is built from 15 residues. The CDR3 loop is CASSYEQGRNSPLHF. DNA for the CDR3: TGTGCCAGCAGTTACGAACAGGGTCGCAATTCACCCCTCCACTTT.

This clonotype was counted between two and nine times. V gene TRBV19 combines with J gene TRBJ2-2; unclear D gene. The germline V and J ends were trimmed by 8 bases and 5 bases, with 12 bases remaining between them. The CDR3 runs 13 residues. From germline, CDR1 is LNHDA and CDR2 SQIVND (reference sequence). CDR3 residues: CASSAGLTGELFF. For the CDR3, the DNA is TGTGCCAGTTCAGCAGGCCTAACCGGGGAGCTGTTTTTT.

This clonotype has only a few counts. The chain joins TRBV28 to TRBJ2-7; D is unresolved. V dropped 4 bases and J dropped 5 bases, with 6 bases sitting between them. The CDR3 covers 11 residues. CDR1 is MDHEN and CDR2 is SYDVKM in the germline V gene. The CDR3 nucleotides read TGTGCCAGCAGTTCCACCGACGAGCAGTACTTC. It yields the protein CASSSTDEQYF.

In its sample, this clonotype was seen many times. This chain links TRBV29-1 with TRBJ1-4, with D hard to call. Between the trimmed V and J ends, which lost 0 bases and 6 bases, there was a span of 8 bases. The CDR3 loop spans 13 amino acids. The germline gives CDR1 SQVTM, CDR2 ANQGSEA. CDR3 nucleotide sequence: TGCAGCGTTGAAGAAGGGCCGGATGAAAAACTGTTTTTT. It specifies CSVEEGPDEKLFF. The entire variable domain, with the rest obtained from reference TRBV29-1 and TRBJ1-4, is as follows: SAVISQKPSRDICQRGTSLTIQCQVDSQVTMMFWYRQQPGQSLTLIATANQGSEATYESGFVIDKFPISRPNLTFSTLTVSNMSPEDSSIYLCSVEEGPDEKLFFGSGTQLSVL.

The genes are TRBV10-3 and TRBJ2-2; a weak D match, TRBD2 (6 bases). The V gene's germline CDR1 is ENHRY and CDR2 SYGVKD. The ends were cut back, 8 bases at V and 2 bases at J, with 15 bases in the middle. The CDR3 loop spans 15 amino acids. This CDR3 is CAIAGGGANTGELFF. The CDR3 DNA sequence: TGTGCCATCGCCGGTGGCGGGGCAAACACCGGGGAGCTGTTTTTT.

This sequence joins TRBV18 and TRBJ2-7; a weak D match, TRBD1 (6 bases). The V end was cut by 0 bases, the J end by 4 bases, with 13 bases between. There are 15 residues in the CDR3. CDR1 KGHSH and CDR2 LQKENI come from the germline V gene. This CDR3 reads CASSPPQGMEYEQYF. As DNA, the CDR3 is TGTGCCAGCTCACCACCCCAGGGGATGGAGTACGAGCAGTACTTC.

This clonotype appeared a few times. This chain uses TRBV28 with TRBJ2-7; D perhaps matches TRBD1 (5 bases). Germline lookup yields CDR1 MDHEN and CDR2 SYDVKM. V lost 3 bases and J 0 bases, leaving 12 bases between the germline ends. The CDR3 has 15 residues. The CDR3 protein is CASSFMDTDSYEQYF. The CDR3 coding sequence is TGTGCCAGCAGTTTTATGGACACCGACTCCTACGAGCAGTACTTC.